This T cell receptor beta chain came from a study of memory CD4+ T cells and cytomegalovirus serostatus. Study-level background: This sample comes from healthy Belgian adults, roughly 9 CMV seropositive, roughly 22 seronegative.

The length of the CDR3 is 15 residues. Germline V gene lookup returns CDR1 SGHRS and CDR2 YFSETQ. V was pared by 3 bases and J by 4 bases, with 6 bases of the junction left unmatched. This clone was seen more than once but under ten times. The target antigen is unknown. The data were produced by immunoSEQ multiplex PCR, yet TCRdb's version contains in-frame clones alone and is incomplete. The data hold under 80,000 clones, with 78% observed a single time. The sort gate was single viable CD3+CD4+CD8-CD45RO+ cells for memory CD4+ T cells. General study findings and limits: Each of 67 CMV-associated TCRbeta sequences occurred in one to five individuals. Suggested: most of the CMV-linked TCR signature lies in CD4+ memory cells.

The material sequenced was memory CD4+ T cells from blood. V is TRBV5-1 and J is TRBJ1-3; 8 bases align to TRBD1. The TCR sequence derives from an adult in good health and CMV-seropositive. The CDR3 here is CASSSSGTGGNTIYF. In nucleotides, the CDR3 is TGCGCCAGCAGCTCCTCCGGGACAGGAGGAAACACCATATATTTT.